A single sample is the source of the 12 T cell receptor beta chains below, sequenced in a study of identical twins. TCRdb processed the 5' RACE reads anew with MiXCR; each CDR3 protein has one entry. Seen here are some 590,000 distinct CDR3 sequences, just under 10% observed once, and the top ten hold under 3%. This sample also belongs to another study, concerning yellow fever vaccine responses in identical twins.

Sequencing was performed on PBMCs. These receptors were taken from a woman younger than 35 in good health.

The J gene is TRBJ2-5, the V gene TRBV5-5; 11 bases are a match to TRBD2. Looked up from germline, CDR1 is SGHKS and CDR2 is YYEKEE (reference sequence). With V trimmed by 0 bases and J by 5 bases, 3 bases remained unmatched. The CDR3 is 15 residues long. The CDR3 sequence: CASSLVAGGLETQYF. The CDR3 nucleotides are TGTGCCAGCAGCTTGGTAGCGGGGGGGCTCGAGACCCAGTACTTC.

V gene TRBV6-1 combines with J gene TRBJ2-7; D not resolved. Trimming took off 5 bases at V and 1 base at J, with 12 bases between the two ends. From germline, CDR1 is MNHNS and CDR2 SASEGT. The CDR3 runs 14 residues. The CDR3 DNA is TGTGCCAGCAGTATGGGCGCTACATCCTACGAGCAGTACTTC. Translated: CASSMGATSYEQYF.

This clonotype was counted between two and nine times. J is TRBJ1-1 and V is TRBV6-5; 11 positions agree with TRBD1. The V gene's germline CDR1 is MNHEY and CDR2 SVGAGI. The V segment lost 0 bases and the J segment 6 bases; nucleotides outside the gene matches: 6. The CDR3 length is 16 residues. The CDR3, as DNA: TGTGCCAGCAGTTACTCGGGACGGGGACAGGGGGCTGAAGCTTTCTTT. It specifies CASSYSGRGQGAEAFF.

The genes are TRBV18 and TRBJ2-3; 7 bases align to TRBD2. Germline V lookup: CDR1 KGHSH, CDR2 LQKENI. The trim removed 1 base at V and 4 bases at J, leaving 11 bases unmatched. The CDR3 has 17 residues. CDR3 residues: CASSPLRASGSSDTQYF. Written as DNA, the CDR3 is TGTGCCAGCTCACCACTAAGGGCTAGCGGCTCCTCAGATACGCAGTATTTT. The full variable domain, its missing parts supplied by reference TRBV18 and TRBJ2-3, is NAGVMQNPRHLVRRRGQEARLRCSPMKGHSHVYWYRQLPEEGLKFMVYLQKENIIDESGMPKERFSAEFPKEGPSILRIQQVVRGDSAAYFCASSPLRASGSSDTQYFGPGTRLTVL.

This clonotype was counted at least ten times. V is TRBV5-1 and J is TRBJ2-1; 9 nucleotides match TRBD1. Germline V gene sequence: CDR1 SGHRS, CDR2 YFSETQ. The CDR3 covers 14 residues. The ends lost 1 base at V and 10 bases at J; junction bases unmatched: 6. CDR3 loop: CASSLMGQGWEQFF. As DNA, the CDR3 is TGCGCCAGCAGCTTGATGGGACAGGGATGGGAGCAGTTCTTC.

This clonotype was detected only a few times. The rearrangement uses TRBV12-3 or TRBV12-4 and TRBJ2-5; TRBD1 matches 7 bases. V lost 1 base to trimming and J lost 0 bases; unmatched junction nucleotides: 5. The CDR3 has 16 amino acids. Here the CDR3 reads CASSLEVTGDQETQYF. The CDR3 region has the DNA TGTGCCAGCAGTTTAGAAGTTACAGGGGACCAAGAGACCCAGTACTTC.

The sample holds a few counts of this clonotype. V and J are TRBV5-5 and TRBJ2-7, with TRBD2 identical over 12 bases. The V segment lost 4 bases and the J segment 5 bases; nucleotides outside the gene matches: 7. Per germline, CDR1 SGHKS and CDR2 YYEKEE (reference sequence). The CDR3 contains 15 residues. The CDR3 DNA sequence: TGTGCCAGCAGCCCCAGACTAGCGGGAGAGGACGAGCAGTACTTC. Amino acids: CASSPRLAGEDEQYF.

In its sample, this clonotype was seen a few times. The chain recombines TRBV7-2 with TRBJ2-1, with 11 bases fitting TRBD2. Germline V gives CDR1 SGHTA, CDR2 FQGNSA. CDR3 size: 18 residues. The V and J ends lost 3 bases and 3 bases, in that order; junction bases with no gene match: 10. The CDR3 DNA reads TGTGCCAGCAGCTTTGCACTCCAGACTAGCGGGAACTACAATGAGCAGTTCTTC. Protein sequence: CASSFALQTSGNYNEQFF.

The rearrangement uses TRBV3-1 and TRBJ2-2; D is possibly TRBD1 (6 bases). V was cut by 3 bases and J by 8 bases, with 16 bases left in between. Germline-derived CDR1 and CDR2 are LGHDT and YNNKEL (reference sequence). The CDR3 extends over 15 amino acids. For the CDR3, the DNA is TGTGCCAGCAGCCACGGACAGTTTTATTCAGGGGAGCTGTTTTTT. Translating gives CASSHGQFYSGELFF.

CDR3 bases: TGCGCCAGCAGCAAAGGACCGAATGATCAGTACTTC. Translation: CASSKGPNDQYF. The chain couples TRBV4-3 to TRBJ2-5; no reliable D call. The germline CDR1 and CDR2 sequences are LGHNA and YSLEER. This CDR3 has 12 residues. V was pared by 5 bases and J by 11 bases, with 15 bases between.

The chain has TRBV3-1 and TRBJ2-3, with 10 bases identical to TRBD2. This CDR3 is 16 amino acids long. Germline V gene sequence: CDR1 LGHDT, CDR2 YNNKEL (reference sequence). V gave up 2 bases and J gave up 3 bases; unmatched junction bases: 5. The CDR3 loop reads CASSQRPSGSTDTQYF. In nucleotides, the CDR3 is TGTGCCAGCAGCCAAAGGCCTAGCGGGAGTACAGATACGCAGTATTTT.

This clonotype was recorded a few times. The V call is TRBV7-9, the J call TRBJ1-2; no clear D gene. This CDR3 has 15 residues. The germline V and J ends were trimmed by 3 bases and 2 bases, with 13 bases remaining between them. Germline values: CDR1 SEHNR, CDR2 FQNEAQ (reference sequence). As DNA, the CDR3 is TGTGCCAGCAGCTTCAAAGGAGATGTCAACTATGGCTACACCTTC. Encoded protein: CASSFKGDVNYGYTF.